This TCR beta chain appears in the sequencing data of a study of shared clonotypes between healthy human individuals. Study details: Contributing individuals were two females and a few males aged 18 to 49.

Trimming pared 5 bases from V and 4 bases from J, leaving 8 bases between. There are 12 residues in the CDR3. Germline V gene lookup returns CDR1 SGHAT and CDR2 FQNNGV. Each sample came from a Caucasian adult donor living in Nashville, Tennessee. At least ten counts were recorded for this clone. Around 32,000 T cell genomes, or about 190 ng DNA, went into the sorted-subset replicate PCRs. Profiling relied on immunoSEQ multiplex PCR, and the TCRdb table lists in-frame clones only, not all of them. This sample carries roughly 680,000 clones, roughly two thirds of them seen once, and the ten largest clones take under 2%.

The origin of this receptor is a woman aged 25-40 years in good health. The chain is built from TRBV11-2 and TRBJ1-2; D not resolved. The sequenced sample was memory CD4+ T cells sorted from blood. Subset in this sample: CD45RA-negative fraction. The CDR3 bases are TGTGCCAGCAGCCAAGGAGTCTATGGCTACACCTTC. It is translated as CASSQGVYGYTF.